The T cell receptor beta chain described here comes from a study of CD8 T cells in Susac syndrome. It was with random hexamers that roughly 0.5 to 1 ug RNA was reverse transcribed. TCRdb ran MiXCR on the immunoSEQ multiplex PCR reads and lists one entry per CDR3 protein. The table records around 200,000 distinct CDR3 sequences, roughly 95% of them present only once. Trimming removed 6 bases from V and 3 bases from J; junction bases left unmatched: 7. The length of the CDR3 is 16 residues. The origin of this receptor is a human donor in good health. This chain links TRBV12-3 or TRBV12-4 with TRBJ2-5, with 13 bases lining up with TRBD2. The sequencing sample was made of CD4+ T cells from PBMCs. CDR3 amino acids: CASRAWTSGREETQYF. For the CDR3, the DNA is TGTGCCAGCAGGGCCTGGACTAGCGGGAGAGAAGAGACCCAGTACTTC.